The TCR beta chain described here comes from a study of human T cells and chemical hapten exposure (dated by TCRdb to about 2021). For the study in its entirety: For sensitization, 2% DPC in acetone was applied to an approximately 2 cm by approximately 2 cm area of upper inner arm skin. Throughout the study period of roughly 24 weeks, patients also received therapeutic DPC doses to the scalp every week. Patch testing was performed on the upper back with Finn chambers containing 0.01% DPC, and the patch tests were scored after 6 days according to International Contact Dermatitis Research Group standards. Alopecia areata with under or over 50% scalp involvement, alopecia totalis and alopecia universalis were represented in the patient cohort, which was mostly female. The libraries were sequenced as a pool, and the TCR yield per sample differed mostly because of small variations in library volumes within the pool. In alopecia patients, the study followed how the peripheral blood TCR repertoire changed in vivo over primary and secondary sensitization to diphenylcyclopropenone (DPC), a hapten. Blood samples were taken from patients before sensitization (week 0) and at 2, 6 and about 24 weeks after DPC sensitization. Twenty-nine alopecia patients gave blood for TCR sequencing at one to four time points (pre-sensitization, 2, 6 and 24 weeks). The study at large found these results: All patients had alopecia, a presumed autoimmune disease, so their immune response might differ from that of healthy individuals. DPC sensitization did not change the number of TCRs with a frequency above 1 in 1000, and there was no evidence of changes in global repertoire structure. Compared with pre-sensitization or healthy control sets, expanded TCRs formed significantly more large CDR3 similarity clusters, which is consistent with antigen-driven responses. Patch test score correlated positively with the number of PT1 expanded TCRs, reaching significance at thresholds 8, 16 and 32 but not at 4. After repeated subsampling, the strength of the expansion versus patch-test correlation and the threshold at which it became significant changed.

According to the study, the label for this sample's time point signals: pre-sensitization, week 0. The sample's treatment or condition label, decoded: therapeutic diphenylcyclopropenone sensitization with weekly scalp DPC. At every patch-test visit, the blood draw took place before the patch test was put on. Eligible patients were aged 18 to 70, diagnosed with alopecia, deemed suitable for DPC therapy, and excluded if pregnant. Total RNA was extracted from unfractionated whole blood collected in Tempus Blood RNA tubes. The protocol used for the library was RACE. Instrument used: NextSeq 500. During library preparation, unique molecular identifiers were attached to individual cDNA molecules so that TCRs could be counted in a quantitative, reproducible way. Both TCR alpha and TCR beta chains were sequenced from each blood RNA sample. Per the original workflow: The median number of TCRs per sample was roughly 100,000, ranging from about 20,000 to 750,000. The Decombinator software suite was used to annotate V, J and CDR3 in the TCR reads. Every sample was subsampled to the same number of TCRs (28,000) for the PS versus PT1 abundance plots. Expanded TCRs were defined as absent before sensitization and observed at least eight times at the 2-week time point. TCRdb reprocessing: public reads trimmed at Q25 with fastp, clones called with MiXCR, in-frame beta chains kept. CDR3 protein sequences are deduplicated, and each keeps its most common genes and DNA. In this record, the V and J calls reflect TCRdb's handling and not the investigators' own analysis. The sample contains a few hundred thousand distinct CDR3 sequences, about 5% of them found a single time. The top ten hold around 8.6% of the sample.

This clonotype was seen a handful of times. What antigen it recognizes has not been identified. No per-base quality is available; no much larger clone lies one base away. The sample consisted of whole blood, taken in connection with sensitization to the hapten diphenylcyclopropenone (DPC). This clonotype was obtained from a woman between 18 and 29 years old with alopecia areata. Some clones in this sample may be carry-over from other donors' samples.

This receptor carries the CDR3 CASSSRGGWTEAFF. The DNA sequence reads TGTGCCAGCAGTAGCCGCGGGGGATGGACTGAAGCTTTCTTT. Recombination linked TRBV12-3 or TRBV12-4 to TRBJ1-1; perhaps TRBD1 is the D gene, with 5 bases matching. Trimming costs V 5 bases and J 5 bases, and their ends lie 15 bases apart. The CDR3 goes from the cysteine to the phenylalanine over 14 residues. Of all the DNA, just the CDR3 is kept, 42 bases in frame from base 1.